This T cell receptor (beta chain) derives from a study of blood T cell repertoires in COVID-19 (dated by TCRdb to 2019 to 2021). Background on the whole study: Samples covering the acute and convalescent phases of COVID-19 were provided by collaborators in the United States, Italy and Spain. The material from the prospective study consisted of cDNA or gDNA derived from T cells, B-cell-depleted T cells, or PBMCs. The dataset comprised deeply sampled blood TCRbeta repertoires from subjects exposed to, actively infected with, or recovered from COVID-19. The repertoires were released in a freely available public database intended as a resource for research on the immune response to SARS-CoV-2. The samples were drawn from the first 160 participants of the ongoing ImmuneRACE study and from 950 to 1,500 subjects provided by 6 global collaborators. A de-identified subject ID, COVID-19 status, age in years and sex were almost always included in the sample metadata. Where available, HLA class I and class II types were obtained from metadata supplied by the sample provider rather than from assay-based typing. On the study overall, not on this receptor specifically: The amount of clinical and demographic metadata varied by source and participant and was provided uncurated.

Turning to this clone: No cognate antigen has been identified for it. No per-base quality is available; no much larger clone lies one base away.

In the prospective study, participants were roughly 18 to 89 years old, resided in approximately 22 geographic areas of the United States, and were enrolled through a virtual design. Cohort assignment in the prospective study relied on participant-reported clinical history from a screening survey and a study questionnaire. Recovered participants in ImmuneRACE Cohort 3 were defined as having two consecutive negative NP/OP PCR tests, clearance from a healthcare professional, or resolution of symptoms. Each participant in the prospective study had whole blood, serum and a nasopharyngeal or oropharyngeal swab collected by mobile phlebotomists. Over a 2-month period, participants in the prospective study had the option of providing additional blood draws and questionnaires. Before DNA extraction, prospective study blood samples were shipped either frozen or at room temperature. The immunoSEQ Assay, a bias-controlled multiplex PCR, was used to amplify TCRbeta CDR3 regions from genomic DNA. The authors' pipeline ran thus. The number of nucleated cells in each sample was estimated by amplification of reference gene primers within the assay. To quantify the absolute abundance of each unique TCRbeta CDR3 rearrangement, sequence reads were collapsed and filtered. For each sample, productive Simpson clonality was calculated as the square root of Simpson's diversity index over productive rearrangements. Imported from immuneACCESS, the table was reduced by TCRdb to in-frame sequences with V and J called. These copies leave out some clones; in studies compared against another copy, an unresolved V gene accounts for under half, and the cause of the remainder is not known. D and trimming were read from the DNA, whereas the V and J calls and clone size are those reported in that table. The table for this sample lists about 140,000 clones; almost 80% of them were counted only once. The biggest ten clones account for about 3.2% of the sample.

The CDR1 and CDR2 encoded by the germline V gene (reference sequence) are GTSNPN and SVGIG. Trimming removed 8 bases from V and 5 bases from J; the gene matches leave 5 bases unexplained. The CDR3 sequence holds 13 residues, the cysteine and phenylalanine included. Of the read, only the CDR3 DNA is kept; its 39 bases are in frame from base 1. The sample consisted of PBMCs or T cells enriched from blood (not recorded which). The receptor was derived from a woman aged 45 to 65 who had recovered from COVID-19. The sequence joins TRBV30 to TRBJ1-6; TRBD1 lines up with 8 middle nucleotides. The nucleotides are TGTGCCGGGACAGGAACGAATAATTCACCCCTCCACTTT. Translated, this is CAGTGTNNSPLHF. The full variable domain, completed from the reference TRBV30 and TRBJ1-6 proteins outside the CDR3, reads SQTIHQWPATLVQPVGSPLSLECTVEGTSNPNLYWYRQAAGRGLQLLFYSVGIGQISSEVPQNLSASRPQDRQFILSSKKLLLSDSGFYLCAGTGTNNSPLHFGNGTRLTVT.